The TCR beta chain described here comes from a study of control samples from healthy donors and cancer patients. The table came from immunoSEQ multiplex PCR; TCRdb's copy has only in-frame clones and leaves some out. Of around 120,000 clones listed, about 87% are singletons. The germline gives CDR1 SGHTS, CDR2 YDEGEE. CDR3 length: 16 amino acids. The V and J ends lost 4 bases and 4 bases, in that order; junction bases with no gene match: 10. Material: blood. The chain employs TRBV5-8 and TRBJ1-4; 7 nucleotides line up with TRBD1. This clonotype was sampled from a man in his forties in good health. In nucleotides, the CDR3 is TGTGCCAGCAGCGCGAACACCGGGACAGTTAATGAAAAACTGTTTTTT. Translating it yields CASSANTGTVNEKLFF.